What follows are 7 T cell receptor beta chains derived from one specimen sequenced in a study of cytomegalovirus exposure and HLA in healthy donors. Use of 60 Vbeta and 13 Jbeta primers characterized the PCR. The data were produced by immunoSEQ multiplex PCR, yet TCRdb's version contains in-frame clones alone and is incomplete. Here the sample spans about 130,000 clones, 74% being singletons. The sample taken for sequencing was PBMCs. All receptors derive from a woman aged 45-59 years in good health and CMV-seropositive.

The chain recombines TRBV6-5 with TRBJ1-2; D remains ambiguous. The CDR3 totals 13 residues. Germline V gene lookup returns CDR1 MNHEY and CDR2 SVGAGI. The V end was cut by 5 bases, the J end by 2 bases, with 9 bases between. The CDR3 nucleotides read TGTGCCAGCAGTCGGACTGAGAACTATGGCTACACCTTC. Translated: CASSRTENYGYTF.

This chain connects TRBV28 to TRBJ2-2; TRBD1 might be the D (5 bases). The germline CDR1 and CDR2 sequences are MDHEN and SYDVKM. This CDR3 spans 18 amino acids. Trimming shortened V by 5 bases and J by 5 bases, and 24 bases separated the two germline ends. The CDR3 sequence is CASSPVSRFRGNTGELFF. The DNA for the CDR3 is TGTGCCAGCAGTCCGGTATCCAGGTTTAGGGGAAATACCGGGGAGCTGTTTTTT.

V and J are TRBV6-1 and TRBJ2-3; a possible D gene is TRBD1 (6 bases). Germline CDR1 reads MNHNS; CDR2 reads SASEGT. The germline V and J ends were trimmed by 0 bases and 5 bases, with 6 bases remaining between them. This CDR3 spans 13 amino acids. The CDR3 loop is CASSEARGDTQYF. CDR3 in DNA: TGTGCCAGCAGTGAAGCCAGGGGAGATACGCAGTATTTT.

This chain joins TRBV5-1 and TRBJ2-2; the D gene is possibly TRBD2 (6 bases). The V and J ends lost 4 bases and 8 bases respectively, with 24 bases between them. The CDR3 consists of 17 residues. Germline assignment: CDR1 SGHRS and CDR2 YFSETQ. The CDR3, as DNA: TGCGCCAGCAGCCAGAAATACACCGGGAGAGGAGGTGGGGAGCTGTTTTTT. Protein product: CASSQKYTGRGGGELFF.

This chain uses TRBV7-9 with TRBJ1-2, with D unresolved. V shed 7 bases and J shed 4 bases, with 16 bases lying between them. The CDR3 runs 14 residues. Germline CDR1 reads SEHNR; CDR2 reads FQNEAQ (reference sequence). The CDR3 coding sequence is TGTGCCAGCACCCCAGGTCCCGAGTCCTATGGCTACACCTTC. This codes for CASTPGPESYGYTF. The complete variable domain, with remaining parts taken from reference TRBV7-9 and TRBJ1-2, reads DTGVSQNPRHKITKRGQNVTFRCDPISEHNRLYWYRQTLGQGPEFLTYFQNEAQLEKSRLLSDRFSAERPKGSFSTLEIQRTEQGDSAMYLCASTPGPESYGYTFGSGTRLTVV.

Written as DNA, the CDR3 is TGTGCCAGCAGCCAACGGACAGGAGTTTCACCCCTCCACTTT. This encodes CASSQRTGVSPLHF. The V call is TRBV14, the J call TRBJ1-6, with 7 nucleotides matching TRBD1. The CDR3 length is 14 residues. Unmatched junction bases numbered 4, after V lost 2 bases and J lost 9 bases. The germline CDR1 and CDR2 sequences are SGHDN and FVKESK.

The chain combines TRBV29-1 with TRBJ2-3, with TRBD1 as a possible D gene (5 bases). The CDR3 sequence is 13 residues long. Germline lookup yields CDR1 SQVTM and CDR2 ANQGSEA. With 5 bases removed from V and 6 bases from J, the gap between germline ends came to 15 bases. DNA of the CDR3: TGCAGCGTTTTGAGTATGGGGCGGGATACGCAGTATTTT. It codes for CSVLSMGRDTQYF.